These 30 T cell receptor beta chains share one sample of origin, sequenced in a study of vaccination effects on CD4 cells after COVID-19. After expansion with viral peptide pools in the ViraFEST assay, antigen-specific CD4+ T cells were sequenced. Upon completion of about ten days in culture, CD4+ T cells were isolated. The participants, recipients of two vaccine doses, got either BNT162b2 or mRNA-1273. The protocol was immunoSEQ multiplex PCR, while the TCRdb copy is restricted to in-frame clones and leaves out a portion. The sample includes roughly 70,000 clones, around two thirds seen only once; the top ten take approximately 1.5%. Their antigens remain unidentified. The material was CD4+ T cells from PBMCs cultured with HCoV-229E spike peptides, obtained after COVID-19 vaccination. The receptors originated from a human donor who received a COVID-19 vaccine.

CDR3 coding DNA: TGTGCCAGTAGTACCCGGGCACAAGTAATTAACACTGAAGCTTTCTTT. Translated, it gives CASSTRAQVINTEAFF. The chain has TRBV19 and TRBJ1-1; D is undetermined. The V end was cut by 4 bases, the J end by 2 bases, with 17 bases between. The germline gives CDR1 LNHDA, CDR2 SQIVND (reference sequence). This CDR3 has 16 amino acids.

In its sample, this clone was seen a few times. V gene TRBV2 combines with J gene TRBJ2-7; D possibly corresponds to TRBD1 (6 bases). CDR3 length equals 13 residues. The germline V and J ends were trimmed by 3 bases and 6 bases, with 12 bases remaining between them. CDR1 SNHLY and CDR2 FYNNEI come from the germline V gene. CDR3 coding DNA: TGTGCCAGCAGTGAGGTGGCGACAGGCGAGCAGTACGTC. This gives the protein CASSEVATGEQYV.

The J gene is TRBJ2-3, the V gene TRBV18; D not resolved. The CDR3 is 13 amino acids. CDR1 and CDR2 (germline): KGHSH, LQKENI. V shed 3 bases and J shed 8 bases, with 12 bases lying between them. DNA for the CDR3: TGTGCCAGCTCACCGCCCTCGTTGGGTACGCAGTATTTT. This codes for CASSPPSLGTQYF.

The genes are TRBV7-2 and TRBJ1-1; D may be TRBD1 (5 bases). V was trimmed by 5 bases and J by 1 base, leaving 11 bases between them. The CDR3 contains 14 residues. Germline assignment: CDR1 SGHTA and CDR2 FQGNSA. CDR3 protein: CASSRKGQNTEAFF. For the CDR3, the DNA is TGTGCCAGCAGCCGCAAGGGGCAGAACACTGAAGCTTTCTTT.

The J gene is TRBJ1-2, the V gene TRBV2; D call uncertain. Germline CDR1 is SNHLY and CDR2 is FYNNEI. Trimming took 0 bases from V and 7 from J, leaving 12 bases between them. This CDR3 has 14 residues. The CDR3 spells CASSEARSSPGYTF. The CDR3 DNA is TGTGCCAGCAGTGAAGCGCGCAGCTCGCCTGGCTACACCTTC.

V and J are TRBV9 and TRBJ2-3; 7 bases are shared with TRBD1. Germline V lookup: CDR1 SGDLS, CDR2 YYNGEE. The CDR3 runs 17 residues. The J segment lost 0 bases and the V segment lost 3 bases, leaving 10 bases of the junction unmatched. CDR3 DNA sequence: TGTGCCAGCAGCGCACGGAGAGGGACAGCGAGCACAGATACGCAGTATTTT. Protein sequence: CASSARRGTASTDTQYF.

V gene TRBV11-2 combines with J gene TRBJ1-5; the D gene is possibly TRBD1 (6 bases). The CDR3 runs to 13 residues. CDR1 and CDR2 (germline): SGHAT, FQNNGV. The V end was cut by 5 bases, the J end by 5 bases, with 10 bases between. This CDR3 is CASSQGSHQPQHF. The CDR3 nucleotides read TGTGCCAGCAGCCAGGGGTCGCATCAGCCCCAGCATTTT.

The rearrangement uses TRBV29-1 and TRBJ2-5; 9 nucleotides line up with TRBD2. The germline gives CDR1 SQVTM, CDR2 ANQGSEA. The J segment lost 5 bases and the V segment lost 7 bases, leaving 8 bases of the junction unmatched. CDR3 size: 13 residues. Here the CDR3 reads CSAGGTSFETQYF. The CDR3 DNA sequence: TGCAGCGCCGGGGGGACTAGCTTCGAGACCCAGTACTTC. The full variable domain, its missing parts supplied by reference TRBV29-1 and TRBJ2-5, is SAVISQKPSRDICQRGTSLTIQCQVDSQVTMMFWYRQQPGQSLTLIATANQGSEATYESGFVIDKFPISRPNLTFSTLTVSNMSPEDSSIYLCSAGGTSFETQYFGPGTRLLVL.

A few counts support this clone. V usage is TRBV5-1 and J usage is TRBJ2-1, with D possibly TRBD2 on 5 matching bases. This CDR3 region has 14 residues. Germline assignment: CDR1 SGHRS and CDR2 YFSETQ. V was shortened by 4 bases and J by 8 bases, with 16 bases between the two germline ends. DNA for the CDR3: TGCGCCAGCAGCCCGATCCGGCTAGCTGATGAGCAGTTCTTC. Translation gives CASSPIRLADEQFF.

This clone was seen more than once but under ten times. The rearrangement uses TRBV6-6 and TRBJ2-2; 8 bases map to TRBD1. After removal of 10 bases from V and 2 bases from J, the junction contained 6 bases not matched to a gene. Germline V CDR1 and CDR2: MNHNY, SVGAGI (reference sequence). The CDR3 sequence is 14 residues long. CDR3 coding DNA: TGTGCCAACAGACAGGGGCTAAACACCGGGGAGCTGTTTTTT. Protein: CANRQGLNTGELFF.

This clone was found once. The V gene is TRBV27, the J gene TRBJ2-3; D is perhaps TRBD1 (5 bases). The CDR3 has 14 residues. Germline V CDR1 and CDR2: MNHEY, SMNVEV (reference sequence). Between the trimmed V and J ends, which lost 4 bases and 2 bases, there was a span of 10 bases. The CDR3 sequence: CASSSGHSTDTQYF. The CDR3 coding sequence is TGTGCCAGCAGTTCCGGACACTCCACAGATACGCAGTATTTT.

The genes are TRBV30 and TRBJ1-4; TRBD1 matches 8 bases. CDR3 length equals 13 residues. The J segment lost 6 bases and the V segment lost 5 bases, leaving 5 bases of the junction unmatched. The germline V gene has CDR1 GTSNPN and CDR2 SVGIG (reference sequence). Here the CDR3 DNA reads TGTGCCTGGCAGAACAGGGGGTATGAAAAACTGTTTTTT. Translation gives CAWQNRGYEKLFF. The full variable domain, rest sourced from reference TRBV30 and TRBJ1-4, is SQTIHQWPATLVQPVGSPLSLECTVEGTSNPNLYWYRQAAGRGLQLLFYSVGIGQISSEVPQNLSASRPQDRQFILSSKKLLLSDSGFYLCAWQNRGYEKLFFGSGTQLSVL.

This sequence joins TRBV27 and TRBJ2-3; D uncertain. Per the germline V gene, CDR1 is MNHEY and CDR2 is SMNVEV (reference sequence). The CDR3 has 13 amino acids. V dropped 6 bases and J dropped 3 bases, with 10 bases sitting between them. CDR3 protein: CASRSYGTDTQYF. The CDR3 nucleotides read TGTGCCAGCAGATCCTATGGGACAGATACGCAGTATTTT.

The chain combines TRBV5-1 with TRBJ1-1; no firm D call. The CDR3 is 14 residues long. With 1 base removed from V and 1 base from J, the gap between germline ends came to 8 bases. The V gene's germline CDR1 is SGHRS and CDR2 YFSETQ. CDR3 protein: CASSLIPSNTEAFF. The DNA of the CDR3 is TGCGCCAGCAGCTTGATACCGTCGAACACTGAAGCTTTCTTT.

The chain employs TRBV6-5 and TRBJ1-5; D not resolved. The CDR3 has 13 amino acids. The V gene's germline CDR1 is MNHEY and CDR2 SVGAGI. Between the trimmed V and J ends, which lost 4 bases and 2 bases, there was a span of 6 bases. The CDR3 region is CASSLRGNQPQHF. The CDR3 nucleotides read TGTGCCAGCAGTTTGAGGGGCAATCAGCCCCAGCATTTT.

The chain joins TRBV2 to TRBJ1-1; a weak D match, TRBD1 (5 bases). V lost 7 bases, J lost 1 base, and 13 bases lay in between. The V gene's germline CDR1 is SNHLY and CDR2 FYNNEI. This CDR3 comprises 14 residues. The CDR3 DNA follows: TGTGCCAGCATAAATGCGGGGGGGAACACTGAAGCTTTCTTT. It yields the protein CASINAGGNTEAFF.

The chain has TRBV5-5 and TRBJ2-7; 10 positions agree with TRBD1. The CDR3 has 15 residues. V trimming: 1 base; J trimming: 6 bases; junction bases outside the gene matches: 7. Germline loops: CDR1 SGHKS, CDR2 YYEKEE (reference sequence). DNA of the CDR3: TGTGCCAGCAGCTTGCTAGGACAGGGGGATATCGAGCAGTACGTC. This codes for CASSLLGQGDIEQYV.

The chain joins TRBV19 to TRBJ2-1; 11 nucleotides align to TRBD1. Germline CDR1 is LNHDA and CDR2 is SQIVND (reference sequence). V lost 7 bases and J lost 7; bases outside the gene matches: 12. This CDR3 has 16 residues. The CDR3 here is CASTPGGTGGRNEQFF. The CDR3 nucleotides read TGTGCCAGTACACCCGGGGGGACAGGGGGTAGAAATGAGCAGTTCTTC.

This clone was seen a handful of times. V is TRBV19 and J is TRBJ1-2; TRBD1 agrees at 10 bases. The germline V gene encodes CDR1 LNHDA and CDR2 SQIVND (reference sequence). The CDR3 is 12 amino acids. V lost 8 bases to trimming and J lost 10 bases; unmatched junction nucleotides: 7. The CDR3 DNA sequence: TGTGCCAGTCTAGGACAGGGGGAGATCTACACCTTC. It yields the protein CASLGQGEIYTF.

The rearrangement uses TRBV15 and TRBJ2-2; 8 bases map to TRBD2. The CDR3 length is 13 residues. Looked up from germline, CDR1 is LNHNV and CDR2 is YYDKDF (reference sequence). The junction had 3 bases not matched to a gene; V was cut back by 8 bases and J by 4 bases. CDR3 bases: TGTGCCACCGGCGGGGGGATCACCGGGGAGCTGTTTTTT. Protein: CATGGGITGELFF.

V gene TRBV2 combines with J gene TRBJ1-1; the D gene is possibly TRBD1 (5 bases). Deletions cut 7 bases from V and 4 bases from J, with 13 bases between. The CDR3 is 13 residues long. Germline V lookup: CDR1 SNHLY, CDR2 FYNNEI. The CDR3 loop is CASTPGETTEAFF. CDR3 DNA: TGTGCCAGCACGCCGGGGGAGACCACTGAAGCTTTCTTT.

The chain is built from TRBV10-3 and TRBJ2-4; D may be TRBD1 or TRBD2 (5 bases each). This CDR3 is 16 amino acids long. Trimming removed 3 bases from V and 0 bases from J, with 12 bases in between. CDR1 is ENHRY and CDR2 is SYGVKD in the germline V gene. CDR3 coding DNA: TGTGCCATCAGTGAATCAGGGAGTCTAGCCAAAAACATTCAGTACTTC. Protein sequence: CAISESGSLAKNIQYF.

The V and J genes are TRBV6-5 and TRBJ2-3; 10 bases align to TRBD2. Germline values: CDR1 MNHEY, CDR2 SVGAGI. The CDR3 loop spans 15 amino acids. Trimming at V came to 7 bases and at J to 1 base, leaving 5 bases not matched to a gene. The DNA of the CDR3 is TGTGCCAGCACCCTCAGCGGGGGGGGCACAGATACGCAGTATTTT. It specifies CASTLSGGGTDTQYF.

The rearrangement joins TRBV7-8 to TRBJ2-5, with D possibly being TRBD1 or TRBD2 (5 bases each). The length of the CDR3 is 15 residues. V dropped 1 base and J dropped 3 bases, with 12 bases sitting between them. CDR1 and CDR2 from the germline V gene are SGHVS and FQNEAQ. The CDR3 nucleotides read TGTGCCAGCAGCTTAGTTGGGACCGCAAAAGAGACCCAGTACTTC. It translates to CASSLVGTAKETQYF.

This clone showed up just a few times. The CDR3 loop reads CASSVGGSGANVLTF. CDR3 DNA sequence: TGCGCCAGCAGTGTTGGGGGGTCTGGGGCCAACGTCCTGACTTTC. This chain uses TRBV10-1 with TRBJ2-6, with D possibly matching TRBD2 (6 bases). V lost 4 bases to trimming and J lost 1 base, with 8 bases between them. Germline V gives CDR1 WNHNN, CDR2 SYGVQD (reference sequence). The CDR3 is 15 amino acids.

The chain recombines TRBV4-1 with TRBJ1-4; TRBD1 aligns across 7 bases. CDR1 and CDR2 from the germline V gene are MGHRA and YSYEKL. V gave up 1 base and J gave up 4 bases; unmatched junction bases: 3. This CDR3 region has 15 residues. The CDR3 reads CASSQGDRDNEKLFF. CDR3 sequence (DNA): TGCGCCAGCAGCCAAGGGGACAGAGATAATGAAAAACTGTTTTTT.

V is TRBV7-3 and J is TRBJ2-4; TRBD1 agrees at 8 bases. Germline V gene lookup returns CDR1 SGHTA and CDR2 FQGTGA. Germline trimming cut 3 bases from V and 8 bases from J; bases unmatched to any gene: 3. CDR3 length: 13 amino acids. Here the CDR3 DNA reads TGTGCCAGCAGCTTCGACAGGGGAGACATTCAGTACTTC. It is translated as CASSFDRGDIQYF. Full variable domain (missing parts from reference TRBV7-3 and TRBJ2-4): GAGVSQTPSNKVTEKGKYVELRCDPISGHTALYWYRQSLGQGPEFLIYFQGTGAADDSGLPNDRFFAVRPEGSVSTLKIQRTERGDSAVYLCASSFDRGDIQYFGAGTRLSVL.

This chain links TRBV7-2 with TRBJ2-4; no firm D call. The CDR3 runs 19 residues. CDR1 is SGHTA and CDR2 is FQGNSA in the germline V gene. Trimming pared 5 bases from V and 0 bases from J, leaving 23 bases between. CDR3 sequence reads: CASSPGVGAKIIAKNIQYF. The CDR3 DNA reads TGTGCCAGCAGCCCTGGGGTTGGCGCCAAAATTATAGCCAAAAACATTCAGTACTTC.

The V call is TRBV5-3, the J call TRBJ1-5; no firm D call. TRBV5-3 falls under the ORF class, with uncertain function. The V end lost 7 bases, the J end lost 9 bases, and 8 bases lay between the germline ends. CDR3 size: 10 residues. The CDR3 here is CARAEGPQHF. The CDR3 DNA follows: TGTGCCAGAGCAGAAGGGCCCCAGCATTTT.

V usage is TRBV3-1 (or the pseudogene TRBV3-2) and J usage is TRBJ1-4; D is ambiguous. This CDR3 is built from 15 residues. The V and J ends lost 5 bases and 7 bases respectively, with 17 bases between them. In germline, CDR1 is LGHDT, CDR2 YNNKEL (reference sequence). Here the CDR3 DNA reads TGTGCCAGCAGCACACGCGCCCGGGAGGGTGAAAAACTGTTTTTT. This sequence encodes CASSTRAREGEKLFF.